This T cell receptor beta chain was found in a study of graft-versus-host responses after intestinal transplantation. Study-wide context: Among the recipients, all got anti-thymocyte globulin induction and then tacrolimus and steroids for 2 to 3 years.

Overall study results and limits: Some GvH clones were seen earlier in gut or blood, suggesting intestinal origin.

Trimming cost V 1 base and J 3 bases; bases outside gene matches: 8. Germline assignment: CDR1 LGHNA and CDR2 YSLEER. The CDR3 totals 16 residues. For this clone: Its antigen remains unidentified.

Profiled with immunoSEQ multiplex PCR; TCRdb holds only in-frame clones, not every one. Of tens of thousands of clones detected, almost 95% appear once; the ten largest clones hold about 0.38%. This material consisted of unstimulated CD4+ T cells sorted from spleen or lymph node cells, taken before transplant. The chain is built from TRBV4-3 and TRBJ2-7, with TRBD1 matching 8 bases. The TCR originated in a human donor who was the organ donor for an intestinal transplant. The CDR3 DNA sequence: TGCGCCAGCAGCCAAGCCTCGGGACAGGCCTTCTACGAGCAGTACTTC. Residues: CASSQASGQAFYEQYF.